The 28 T cell receptor beta chains listed next were all sequenced from one sample in a study of T cell repertoires in cytomegalovirus infection. No antigen has been assigned to these receptors. MiXCR was run by TCRdb on the reads, yielding one entry per CDR3 protein. The sample yields about 570,000 distinct CDR3 sequences, about 40% seen once. This material consisted of cultured PBMCs, taken from culture after CMV antigen stimulation. The receptors were gathered from a human donor in good health (CMV status not recorded). Some clones in this sample may be carry-over from other donors' samples.

This clonotype was detected only a few times. This chain links TRBV7-6 with TRBJ2-7, with D possibly TRBD2 on 5 matching bases. V lost 5 bases and J lost 0, with 17 bases in between. The CDR3 runs 16 residues. Germline V gene sequence: CDR1 SGHVS, CDR2 FNYEAQ. Written as DNA, the CDR3 is TGTGCCAGCAGCCATCGCACGGAGCGGAGCTCCTACGAGCAGTACTTC. Translated: CASSHRTERSSYEQYF.

This clonotype has ten or more counts. The chain employs TRBV7-2 and TRBJ1-1; 9 bases are shared with TRBD1. The CDR3 sequence is 13 residues long. The J segment lost 5 bases and the V segment lost 5 bases, leaving 3 bases of the junction unmatched. Germline V gene data show CDR1 as SGHTA and CDR2 as FQGNSA. The CDR3 is CASSGTGITEAFF. DNA of the CDR3: TGTGCCAGCAGCGGGACAGGGATTACTGAAGCTTTCTTT.

This clonotype was recorded at least ten times. The chain combines TRBV7-2 with TRBJ2-7; TRBD2 aligns across 11 bases. This CDR3 has 15 residues. Germline CDR1 and CDR2: SGHTA and FQGNSA. The V gene end was trimmed by 1 base and the J gene end by 4 bases; junction bases not matched to a gene: 3. CDR3 sequence (DNA): TGTGCCAGCAGCTTAGGTAGCGGGGGGGCGTACGAGCAGTACTTC. Its translation is CASSLGSGGAYEQYF.

This clonotype was counted only a few times. The V gene is TRBV12-3 or TRBV12-4, the J gene TRBJ1-1; perhaps TRBD1 as D (6 bases). Trimming pared 3 bases from V and 4 bases from J, leaving 12 bases between. This CDR3 is built from 14 residues. The CDR3 region has the DNA TGTGCCAGCAGTTTCCGCAGGGGAAGCACTGAAGCTTTCTTT. Translated, it gives CASSFRRGSTEAFF.

The chain combines TRBV15 with TRBJ2-3; D is unclear. This CDR3 spans 14 amino acids. V lost 2 bases and J 4 bases, leaving 10 bases between the germline ends. Per germline, CDR1 LNHNV and CDR2 YYDKDF (reference sequence). The CDR3 region is CATSRSMIPDTQYF. In DNA, the CDR3 is TGTGCCACCAGCAGATCAATGATTCCAGATACGCAGTATTTT.

This clonotype has only a few counts. The CDR3 DNA reads as TGTGCCAGCAGTTTATTAGGGTCATATAATTCACCCCTCCACTTT. This encodes CASSLLGSYNSPLHF. The chain has TRBV28 and TRBJ1-6; no definite D call. Germline CDR1 is MDHEN and CDR2 is SYDVKM. V dropped 1 base and J dropped 4 bases, with 8 bases sitting between them. CDR3 size: 15 residues.

The gene calls are TRBV7-9 and TRBJ2-7, with a weak D call TRBD1 (6 bases). The CDR3 extends over 17 amino acids. Germline lookup yields CDR1 SEHNR and CDR2 FQNEAQ (reference sequence). V lost 5 bases and J lost 2, with 22 bases in between. Written as DNA, the CDR3 is TGTGCCAGCAGCACCGGAGCTACCGGGACAAATCCCTACGAGCAGTACTTC. Protein product: CASSTGATGTNPYEQYF.

This clonotype was recorded a few times. This chain connects TRBV7-2 to TRBJ1-1, with D possibly matching TRBD1 (5 bases). The germline V gene has CDR1 SGHTA and CDR2 FQGNSA. CDR3 size: 14 residues. V lost 5 bases and J 4 bases, leaving 14 bases between the germline ends. The CDR3 protein is CASSKNRQTTEAFF. The DNA for the CDR3 is TGTGCCAGCAGCAAGAACAGACAGACCACTGAAGCTTTCTTT.

In its sample, this clonotype was seen a few times. The V call is TRBV6-1, the J call TRBJ1-6; 8 nucleotides agree with TRBD1. CDR1 is MNHNS and CDR2 is SASEGT in the germline V gene. The CDR3 covers 15 residues. J gave up 5 bases and V 5 bases, and 5 bases lay outside the gene matches. This CDR3 is CASSQQGGHNSPLHF. CDR3 nucleotides: TGTGCCAGCAGTCAACAGGGGGGGCATAATTCACCCCTCCACTTT.

The chain uses TRBV6-6 and TRBJ1-5; D not certain. V shed 2 bases and J shed 5 bases, with 7 bases lying between them. The CDR3 covers 13 residues. The germline V gene has CDR1 MNHNY and CDR2 SVGAGI (reference sequence). CDR3 residues: CASSYSKDQPQHF. The CDR3, as DNA: TGTGCCAGCAGTTACAGTAAGGATCAGCCCCAGCATTTT.

The sample holds many counts of this clonotype. CDR3 protein: CASSLAGTRGYNEQFF. CDR3 nucleotide sequence: TGTGCCAGCAGCTTAGCGGGGACTAGGGGCTACAATGAGCAGTTCTTC. This chain connects TRBV7-8 to TRBJ2-1; 8 nucleotides agree with TRBD2. CDR1 is SGHVS, CDR2 FQNEAQ, per germline. With V trimmed by 0 bases and J by 3 bases, 4 bases remained unmatched. CDR3 length equals 16 residues. The variable domain in full, completed from reference TRBV7-8 and TRBJ2-1, reads GAGVSQSPRYKVAKRGQDVALRCDPISGHVSLFWYQQALGQGPEFLTYFQNEAQLDKSGLPSDRFFAERPEGSVSTLKIQRTQQEDSAVYLCASSLAGTRGYNEQFFGPGTRLTVL.

About this clonotype itself: This sequence may be a read error, since a much larger clone differs from it by one base. This CDR3 reads CASSLVVVLAKNIQYF. Here the CDR3 DNA reads TGTGCCAGCAGCTTAGTTGTGGTACTAGCCAAAAACATTCAGTACTTC. The genes are TRBV7-2 and TRBJ2-4; D gene unclear. Germline V gene data show CDR1 as SGHTA and CDR2 as FQGNSA. This CDR3 contains 16 residues. Trimming removed 1 base at V and 0 bases at J, with 10 bases between.

This sequence joins TRBV12-3 or TRBV12-4 and TRBJ1-2, with D perhaps matching TRBD1 (6 bases). V gave up 0 bases and J gave up 6 bases, with 14 bases separating them. This CDR3 has 15 residues. CDR3 nucleotides: TGTGCCAGCAGTTTAGCCCTAGCCGGGGGCAATGGCTACACCTTC. This translates into CASSLALAGGNGYTF.

This clonotype was picked up a small number of times. J is TRBJ1-1 and V is TRBV6-2 or TRBV6-3; D remains ambiguous. From germline, CDR1 is MNHEY and CDR2 SVGEGT. This CDR3 is 13 amino acids long. Trimming left V 7 bases short and J 10 bases short, with 19 bases between. CDR3 in amino acids: CASTMDPLGIAFF. The CDR3 DNA reads TGTGCCAGCACTATGGACCCCCTCGGAATAGCTTTCTTT.

The gene calls are TRBV7-2 and TRBJ2-1, with D perhaps matching TRBD1 or TRBD2 (5 bases each). The germline V gene has CDR1 SGHTA and CDR2 FQGNSA. This CDR3 has 17 amino acids. The ends were cut back, 0 bases at V and 1 base at J, with 13 bases in the middle. CDR3 amino acids: CASSLALLGESYNEQFF. DNA for the CDR3: TGTGCCAGCAGCTTAGCCCTACTAGGGGAGTCCTACAATGAGCAGTTCTTC.

The chain recombines TRBV20-1 with TRBJ1-5; 10 positions agree with TRBD1. In germline, CDR1 is DFQATT, CDR2 SNEGSKA (reference sequence). This CDR3 is 14 amino acids long. The V gene end was trimmed by 3 bases and the J gene end by 4 bases; junction bases not matched to a gene: 3. DNA for the CDR3: TGCAGTGCTAGCTGGGACAGGGGAAATCAGCCCCAGCATTTT. It specifies CSASWDRGNQPQHF.

Notes on this clonotype: Germline is not matched at one junction end, which may reflect a read error. This chain uses TRBV4-1 with TRBJ1-3, with 8 positions matching TRBD1. Germline CDR1 and CDR2: MGHRA and YSYEKL. The CDR3 contains 16 residues. The CDR3 region is CASSQDQGASGNTIYF. Written as DNA, the CDR3 is TGTGCCAGCAGCCAAGATCAGGGGGCGTCGGGAAACACCATATATTTT.

J is TRBJ2-1 and V is TRBV20-1; D is possibly TRBD1 or TRBD2 (5 bases each). Between the trimmed V and J ends, which lost 3 bases and 11 bases, there was a span of 11 bases. CDR3 length: 11 residues. Germline lookup yields CDR1 DFQATT and CDR2 SNEGSKA (reference sequence). The chain's CDR3 is CSASNGTQQFF. The DNA of the CDR3 is TGCAGTGCTAGTAATGGGACGCAGCAGTTCTTC.

The rearrangement joins TRBV5-4 to TRBJ1-6, with D possibly TRBD1 on 5 matching bases. CDR1 is SGHNT, CDR2 YYREEE, per germline (reference sequence). The ends were cut back, 4 bases at V and 8 bases at J, with 22 bases in the middle. The CDR3 has 17 residues. The CDR3 region is CASSRQAVPLGDSPLHF. In DNA form, the CDR3 reads TGTGCCAGCAGCAGGCAGGCCGTCCCCCTGGGGGATTCACCCCTCCACTTT.

This sequence joins TRBV2 and TRBJ1-5; D possibly corresponds to TRBD1 (6 bases). The CDR3 extends over 13 amino acids. V was cut by 1 base and J by 7 bases, with 8 bases left in between. CDR1 SNHLY and CDR2 FYNNEI come from the germline V gene. As DNA, the CDR3 is TGTGCCAGCAGTGAAGGGGGGGCCCAGCCCCAGCATTTT. It is translated as CASSEGGAQPQHF.

This clonotype was picked up a small number of times. This sequence joins TRBV6-6 and TRBJ2-5; 11 bases match TRBD2. CDR1 and CDR2 from the germline V gene are MNHNY and SVGAGI (reference sequence). V lost 2 bases, J lost 5 bases, and 4 bases stayed unmatched. The CDR3 extends over 15 amino acids. CDR3: CASSYLSGGAETQYF. CDR3 nucleotide sequence: TGTGCCAGCAGTTACCTTAGCGGGGGGGCCGAGACCCAGTACTTC.

This clonotype was observed a few times. The CDR3 sequence is CASSQRRESTDTQYF. The DNA for the CDR3 is TGTGCCAGCAGCCAGAGGCGGGAGAGCACAGATACGCAGTATTTT. The rearrangement joins TRBV7-2 to TRBJ2-3; 7 bases fit TRBD2. Germline assignment: CDR1 SGHTA and CDR2 FQGNSA. This CDR3 has 15 residues. With V trimmed by 5 bases and J by 0 bases, 5 bases remained unmatched.

The V gene is TRBV20-1, the J gene TRBJ2-7; D gene ambiguous. The CDR3 extends over 13 amino acids. Germline V gene data show CDR1 as DFQATT and CDR2 as SNEGSKA (reference sequence). The germline V and J ends were trimmed by 0 bases and 6 bases, with 12 bases remaining between them. The CDR3 DNA sequence: TGCAGTGCTAGAGATTTATCCCTCTCCGAGCAGTACTTC. This sequence encodes CSARDLSLSEQYF.

V usage is TRBV28 and J usage is TRBJ1-6; D might be TRBD1 (5 bases). This CDR3 is built from 16 residues. Germline V gives CDR1 MDHEN, CDR2 SYDVKM. V was clipped by 2 bases and J by 8 bases, with 16 bases between them. CDR3 bases: TGTGCCAGCAGTTTACGGGGGAGTAATAGTTATTCACCCCTCCACTTT. Translation: CASSLRGSNSYSPLHF.

The gene calls are TRBV5-8 and TRBJ2-3; D unresolved. The V and J ends lost 9 bases and 2 bases respectively, with 1 base between them. CDR3 length: 9 amino acids. Germline-derived CDR1 and CDR2 are SGHTS and YDEGEE. The CDR3 DNA sequence: TGTGCCAACACAGATACGCAGTATTTT. Amino acids: CANTDTQYF. Looking up the rest from reference TRBV5-8 and TRBJ2-3 gives the full variable domain: EAGVTQSPTHLIKTRGQQATLRCSPISGHTSVYWYQQALGLGLQFLLWYDEGEERNRGNFPPRFSGRQFPNYSSELNVNALELEDSALYLCANTDTQYFGPGTRLTVL.

This clonotype has a handful of counts. The chain couples TRBV11-2 to TRBJ1-1, with a weak D call TRBD1 (5 bases). The germline CDR1 and CDR2 sequences are SGHAT and FQNNGV. Trimming pared 4 bases from V and 3 bases from J, leaving 12 bases between. CDR3 size: 14 residues. The CDR3 sequence is CASSSNRGYTEAFF. The CDR3, as DNA: TGTGCCAGCAGCTCAAATAGGGGTTACACTGAAGCTTTCTTT.

This clonotype showed up just a few times. V is TRBV20-1 and J is TRBJ2-1; 10 nucleotides agree with TRBD2. Unmatched junction bases numbered 8, after V lost 7 bases and J lost 2 bases. The V gene's germline CDR1 is DFQATT and CDR2 SNEGSKA (reference sequence). The length of the CDR3 is 15 residues. CDR3 protein: CSVSSGRKTYNEQFF. Written as DNA, the CDR3 is TGCAGTGTCAGTAGCGGGAGGAAAACCTACAATGAGCAGTTCTTC.

This clonotype was counted a few times. The chain joins TRBV7-2 to TRBJ2-7; TRBD1 or TRBD2 may be the D gene (5 bases each). Trimming stripped 5 bases from V and 9 bases from J, with 20 bases between. The germline gives CDR1 SGHTA, CDR2 FQGNSA. CDR3 length: 14 amino acids. The CDR3 DNA follows: TGTGCCAGCAGCACTCGGGACGCTACAATAAGGCAGTACTTC. Amino acid sequence: CASSTRDATIRQYF.